This is a list of T cell receptor beta chains from one sample in a study of blood T cell repertoires in COVID-19. TCRdb's copy holds only in-frame clones and misses some; the assay was immunoSEQ multiplex PCR. The sample includes more than 300,000 clones, around 86% of them seen just once. The specimen was PBMCs or T cells enriched from blood (not recorded which). The receptors shown here come from a man aged 25 to 45 who had recovered from COVID-19. Both conserved end residues are part of each CDR3. The D gene is left open where the match is weak. Not all rows give a size; the values are once, few, many and, for expanded clones, a class.

clone size: many
J gene: TRBJ1-3
D gene: TRBD1
V gene: TRBV6-1
CDR3 DNA: TGTGCCAGCAGTGATGGGACAGGGTTTGACACCATATATTTT
CDR3 protein: CASSDGTGFDTIYF

clone size: .
J gene: TRBJ2-1
D gene: .
V gene: TRBV27
CDR3 DNA: TGTGCCAGCAGCCTTATGGGGAGCTCCTACAATGAGCAGTTCTTC
CDR3 protein: CASSLMGSSYNEQFF

clone size: .
J gene: TRBJ2-3
D gene: .
V gene: TRBV3-1/TRBV3-2
CDR3 DNA: TGTGCCAGCAGCCAAAACCAGGGATCCACAGATACGCAGTATTTT
CDR3 protein: CASSQNQGSTDTQYF

clone size: .
J gene: TRBJ2-2
D gene: .
V gene: TRBV3-1/TRBV3-2
CDR3 DNA: TGTGCCAGCAGCCGGGGCCGGGGGACCCCTAACACCGGGGAGCTGTTTTTT
CDR3 protein: CASSRGRGTPNTGELFF

clone size: .
J gene: TRBJ1-1
D gene: TRBD1
V gene: TRBV2
CDR3 DNA: TGTGCCAGCAGCGGACAGGGACCTGAAGCTTTCTTT
CDR3 protein: CASSGQGPEAFF

clone size: .
J gene: TRBJ1-3
D gene: .
V gene: TRBV11-3
CDR3 DNA: TGTGCCAGCAGCCCCAGAGGCGTTTTTCACTCTGGAAACACCATATATTTT
CDR3 protein: CASSPRGVFHSGNTIYF

clone size: .
J gene: TRBJ1-2
D gene: .
V gene: TRBV4-1
CDR3 DNA: TGCGCCAGCAGCCCGGGTTATGGCTACACCTTC
CDR3 protein: CASSPGYGYTF

clone size: .
J gene: TRBJ2-1
D gene: .
V gene: TRBV5-1
CDR3 DNA: TGCGCCAGCAGCGTCCTCCCGGACTCAGTCAATGAGCAGTTCTTC
CDR3 protein: CASSVLPDSVNEQFF

clone size: .
J gene: TRBJ1-2
D gene: .
V gene: TRBV2
CDR3 DNA: TGTGCCAGCAGGGGGACTCTCGAGGGGATCTATGGCTACACCTTC
CDR3 protein: CASRGTLEGIYGYTF

clone size: .
J gene: TRBJ2-5
D gene: .
V gene: TRBV18
CDR3 DNA: TGTGCCAGCTCACCACCATCTGGGGGGAACGTAAAGACCCAGTACTTC
CDR3 protein: CASSPPSGGNVKTQYF

clone size: .
J gene: TRBJ1-2
D gene: .
V gene: TRBV29-1
CDR3 DNA: TGCAGCGTTGGCGACTTCTATGGCTACACCTTC
CDR3 protein: CSVGDFYGYTF

clone size: .
J gene: TRBJ1-5
D gene: .
V gene: TRBV28
CDR3 DNA: TGTGCCAGCAGTTCCTCGGGGGGCGATAGCAATCAGCCCCAGCATTTT
CDR3 protein: CASSSSGGDSNQPQHF

clone size: .
J gene: TRBJ2-7
D gene: TRBD2
V gene: TRBV4-1
CDR3 DNA: TGCGCCAGCAGCCCATTTCCGACCAGCGGGAGGGGGGCCGAGCAGTACTTC
CDR3 protein: CASSPFPTSGRGAEQYF

clone size: .
J gene: TRBJ2-5
D gene: .
V gene: TRBV5-1
CDR3 DNA: TGCGCCAGCAGCTTGGGACAGTACCAAGAGACCCAGTACTTC
CDR3 protein: CASSLGQYQETQYF

clone size: .
J gene: TRBJ1-4
D gene: .
V gene: TRBV28
CDR3 DNA: TGTGCCAGCACCCCGACAGGTCACAATGAAAAACTGTTTTTT
CDR3 protein: CASTPTGHNEKLFF

clone size: .
J gene: TRBJ2-7
D gene: TRBD1
V gene: TRBV18
CDR3 DNA: TGTGCCAGCTCACCCGGGACAGGGGGCTTCGAGCAGTACTTC
CDR3 protein: CASSPGTGGFEQYF

clone size: .
J gene: TRBJ2-5
D gene: TRBD1
V gene: TRBV14
CDR3 DNA: TGTGCCAGCAGCCAGAGAAGACAGGGTGGGACCCAGTACTTC
CDR3 protein: CASSQRRQGGTQYF

clone size: .
J gene: TRBJ1-2
D gene: .
V gene: TRBV21-1
CDR3 DNA: TGTGCCAGCAGCAACCTATACTATGGCTACACCTTC
CDR3 protein: CASSNLYYGYTF

clone size: .
J gene: TRBJ1-5
D gene: TRBD1
V gene: TRBV2
CDR3 DNA: TGTGCCAGCAGTCGGGAACAGGGGGATCAGCCCCAGCATTTT
CDR3 protein: CASSREQGDQPQHF

clone size: .
J gene: TRBJ1-5
D gene: TRBD1
V gene: TRBV6-5
CDR3 DNA: TGTGCCAGCAGTCACGACAGGGATGTTCAGCCCCAGCATTTT
CDR3 protein: CASSHDRDVQPQHF

clone size: .
J gene: TRBJ2-5
D gene: TRBD2
V gene: TRBV30
CDR3 DNA: TGTGCCTGGAGTGTTCCGGGACCGGGGTTCGGGACTAGCGGGAGGGCGCCATGGGAGACCCAGTACTTC
CDR3 protein: CAWSVPGPGFGTSGRAPWETQYF

clone size: .
J gene: TRBJ1-4
D gene: .
V gene: TRBV28
CDR3 DNA: TGTGCCAGCACAGGTTTCCTCGGGGCAACTAATGAAAAACTGTTTTTT
CDR3 protein: CASTGFLGATNEKLFF

clone size: .
J gene: TRBJ2-1
D gene: .
V gene: TRBV19
CDR3 DNA: TGTGCCAGTAGCCTCTACCTTAATGAGCAGTTCTTC
CDR3 protein: CASSLYLNEQFF

clone size: .
J gene: TRBJ2-2
D gene: TRBD2
V gene: TRBV10-2
CDR3 DNA: TGCGCCAGCAGTGCAGCGGGAGGGCCAGGCGGGGAGCTGTTTTTT
CDR3 protein: CASSAAGGPGGELFF

clone size: .
J gene: TRBJ2-6
D gene: .
V gene: TRBV5-1
CDR3 DNA: TGCGCCAGCAGCTTGGGAGGGGGGGCCCCTGGGGCCAACGTCCTGACTTTC
CDR3 protein: CASSLGGGAPGANVLTF

clone size: once
J gene: TRBJ2-5
D gene: .
V gene: TRBV23-1
CDR3 DNA: TGCGCCAGCAGTCAATCCACCCCGGGTCAGCGTTTGGAGACCCAGTACTTC
CDR3 protein: CASSQSTPGQRLETQYF

clone size: .
J gene: TRBJ1-1
D gene: TRBD1
V gene: TRBV27
CDR3 DNA: TGTGCCAGCAGTGCCCTCCGACAGGGTACCACTGAAGCTTTCTTT
CDR3 protein: CASSALRQGTTEAFF

clone size: .
J gene: TRBJ2-5
D gene: .
V gene: TRBV28
CDR3 DNA: TGTGCCAGCAGTTCGACCTCCAAGGGAGAAGAGACCCAGTACTTC
CDR3 protein: CASSSTSKGEETQYF

clone size: .
J gene: TRBJ1-1
D gene: .
V gene: TRBV19
CDR3 DNA: TGTGCCAGTAGTATGGGGCAGGATACCTTCGAAGCTTTCTTT
CDR3 protein: CASSMGQDTFEAFF

clone size: many
J gene: TRBJ1-1
D gene: .
V gene: TRBV27
CDR3 DNA: TGTGCCAGCAGTCCTAACCAGGGTGGTACTGAAGCTTTCTTT
CDR3 protein: CASSPNQGGTEAFF

clone size: .
J gene: TRBJ2-7
D gene: .
V gene: TRBV12-3/TRBV12-4
CDR3 DNA: TGTGCCAGCAGTTGGCTCTCGACCTACGAGCAGTACTTC
CDR3 protein: CASSWLSTYEQYF

clone size: once
J gene: TRBJ1-1
D gene: TRBD1
V gene: TRBV5-8
CDR3 DNA: TGTGCCAGCAGCTTGGTGGGACAGGGGAACACTGAAGCTTTCTTT
CDR3 protein: CASSLVGQGNTEAFF

clone size: once
J gene: TRBJ1-2
D gene: .
V gene: TRBV4-1
CDR3 DNA: TGCGCCAGCAGCCCGGGGGACCTTAGGAGTGGGCCCACCGGCTACACCTTC
CDR3 protein: CASSPGDLRSGPTGYTF

clone size: .
J gene: TRBJ2-1
D gene: TRBD2
V gene: TRBV11-3
CDR3 DNA: TGTGCCAGCAGCTTAGTTGCTAGCGGAACTTACAATGAGCAGTTCTTC
CDR3 protein: CASSLVASGTYNEQFF

clone size: once
J gene: TRBJ1-1
D gene: .
V gene: TRBV5-4
CDR3 DNA: TGTGCCAGCAGCGGCGGGACCCGAGCCCCTGAAGCTTTCTTT
CDR3 protein: CASSGGTRAPEAFF

clone size: .
J gene: TRBJ1-1
D gene: .
V gene: TRBV2
CDR3 DNA: TGTGCCAGCGATATCCGGGGTGAAGCTTTCTTT
CDR3 protein: CASDIRGEAFF

clone size: .
J gene: TRBJ2-7
D gene: TRBD1
V gene: TRBV4-1
CDR3 DNA: TGCGCCAGCAGCCCTATATTGGTTGTCCCGGGACAGTCTTACGAGCAGTACTTC
CDR3 protein: CASSPILVVPGQSYEQYF

clone size: .
J gene: TRBJ2-1
D gene: .
V gene: TRBV7-9
CDR3 DNA: TGTGCCAGCAGCTTAGCAGGGGCCGTTAATGAGCAGTTCTTC
CDR3 protein: CASSLAGAVNEQFF

clone size: .
J gene: TRBJ2-5
D gene: .
V gene: TRBV29-1
CDR3 DNA: TGCAGCGTTGAAAATCCACGTGGGGGGGAGACCCAGTACTTC
CDR3 protein: CSVENPRGGETQYF

clone size: .
J gene: TRBJ1-2
D gene: TRBD1
V gene: TRBV11-3
CDR3 DNA: TGTGCCAGCAGCCAGGGGGGCGGCTATGGCTACACCTTC
CDR3 protein: CASSQGGGYGYTF

clone size: few
J gene: TRBJ2-7
D gene: .
V gene: TRBV18
CDR3 DNA: TGTGCCAGCTCACCACGAACAGGGCCCTACGAGCAGTACTTC
CDR3 protein: CASSPRTGPYEQYF

clone size: .
J gene: TRBJ2-3
D gene: .
V gene: TRBV28
CDR3 DNA: TGTGCCAGCAGTTTTGCCCGACTAGATCGCACAGATACGCAGTATTTT
CDR3 protein: CASSFARLDRTDTQYF

clone size: .
J gene: TRBJ1-1
D gene: TRBD1
V gene: TRBV18
CDR3 DNA: TGTGCCAGCAGACTGGACAGGGTGAACACTGAAGCTTTCTTT
CDR3 protein: CASRLDRVNTEAFF